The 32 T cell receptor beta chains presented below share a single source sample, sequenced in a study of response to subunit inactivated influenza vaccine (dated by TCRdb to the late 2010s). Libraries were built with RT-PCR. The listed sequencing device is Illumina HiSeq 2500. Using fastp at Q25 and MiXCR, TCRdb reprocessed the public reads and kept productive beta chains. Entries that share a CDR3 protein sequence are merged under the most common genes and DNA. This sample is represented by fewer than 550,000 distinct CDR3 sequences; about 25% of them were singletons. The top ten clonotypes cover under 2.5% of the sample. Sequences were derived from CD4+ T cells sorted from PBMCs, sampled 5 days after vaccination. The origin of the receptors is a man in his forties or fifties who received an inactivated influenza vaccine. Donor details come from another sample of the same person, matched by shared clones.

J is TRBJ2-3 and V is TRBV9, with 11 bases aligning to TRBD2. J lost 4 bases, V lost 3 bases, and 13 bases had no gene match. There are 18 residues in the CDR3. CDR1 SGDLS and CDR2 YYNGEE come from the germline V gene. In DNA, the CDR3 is TGTGCCAGCAGCGCAATTATGGCTAGCGGGAGGTGGGCAGATACGCAGTATTTT. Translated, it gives CASSAIMASGRWADTQYF.

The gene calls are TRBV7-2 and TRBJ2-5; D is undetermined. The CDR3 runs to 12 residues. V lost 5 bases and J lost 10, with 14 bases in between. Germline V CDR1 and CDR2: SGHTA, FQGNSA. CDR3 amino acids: CASSRLAGGQYF. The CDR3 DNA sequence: TGTGCCAGCAGCCGTCTGGCCGGTGGCCAGTACTTC.

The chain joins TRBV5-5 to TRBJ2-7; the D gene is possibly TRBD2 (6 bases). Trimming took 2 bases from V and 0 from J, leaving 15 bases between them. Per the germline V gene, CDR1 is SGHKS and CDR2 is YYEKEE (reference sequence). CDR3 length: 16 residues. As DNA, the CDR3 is TGTGCCAGCAGCTTCCTAGCCGGGACTTACTCCTACGAGCAGTACTTC. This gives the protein CASSFLAGTYSYEQYF. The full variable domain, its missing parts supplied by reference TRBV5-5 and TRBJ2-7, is DAGVTQSPTHLIKTRGQQVTLRCSPISGHKSVSWYQQVLGQGPQFIFQYYEKEERGRGNFPDRFSARQFPNYSSELNVNALLLGDSALYLCASSFLAGTYSYEQYFGPGTRLTVT.

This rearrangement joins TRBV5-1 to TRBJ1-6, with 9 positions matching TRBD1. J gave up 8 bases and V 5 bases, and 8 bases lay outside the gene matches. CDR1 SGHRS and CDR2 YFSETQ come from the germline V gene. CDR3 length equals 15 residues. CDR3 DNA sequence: TGCGCCAGCAGACTACGGACAGGGGAAGATTCACCCCTCCACTTT. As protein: CASRLRTGEDSPLHF.

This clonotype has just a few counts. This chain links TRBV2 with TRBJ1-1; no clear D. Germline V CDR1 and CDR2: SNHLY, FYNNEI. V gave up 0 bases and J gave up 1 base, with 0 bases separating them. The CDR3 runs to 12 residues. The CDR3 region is CASSEANTEAFF. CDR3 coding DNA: TGTGCCAGCAGTGAAGCGAACACTGAAGCTTTCTTT.

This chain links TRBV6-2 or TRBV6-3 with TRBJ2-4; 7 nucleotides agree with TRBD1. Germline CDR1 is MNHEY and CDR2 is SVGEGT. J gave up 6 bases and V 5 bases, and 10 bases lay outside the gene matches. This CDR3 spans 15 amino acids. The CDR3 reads CASSKMTGIGNIQYF. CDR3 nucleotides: TGTGCCAGCAGTAAAATGACAGGGATTGGAAACATTCAGTACTTC.

Here the CDR3 reads CASSAVAGGRTGELFF. The CDR3 DNA reads TGTGCCAGCAGCGCAGTAGCGGGAGGGAGAACCGGGGAGCTGTTTTTT. The V and J genes are TRBV9 and TRBJ2-2; 11 bases line up with TRBD2. J gave up 5 bases and V 3 bases, and 6 bases lay outside the gene matches. CDR1 is SGDLS, CDR2 YYNGEE, per germline. There are 16 residues in the CDR3.

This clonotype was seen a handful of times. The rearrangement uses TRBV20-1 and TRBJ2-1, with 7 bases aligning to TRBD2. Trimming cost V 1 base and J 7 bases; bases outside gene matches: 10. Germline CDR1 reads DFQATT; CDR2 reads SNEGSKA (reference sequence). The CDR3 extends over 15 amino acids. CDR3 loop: CSARAGGSLGNEQFF. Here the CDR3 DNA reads TGCAGTGCTAGAGCCGGGGGGTCGCTCGGTAATGAGCAGTTCTTC.

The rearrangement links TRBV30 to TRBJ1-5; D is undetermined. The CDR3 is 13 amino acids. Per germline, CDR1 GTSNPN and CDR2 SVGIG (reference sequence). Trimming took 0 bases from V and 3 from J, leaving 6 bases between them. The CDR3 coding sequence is TGTGCCTGGAGTGTGAGTCCCAATCAGCCCCAGCATTTT. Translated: CAWSVSPNQPQHF.

The CDR3 nucleotides read TGCGCCAGCAGCCAGGGGGAGCGGGGATCCTACGAGCAGTACTTC. Amino acids: CASSQGERGSYEQYF. The chain combines TRBV4-3 with TRBJ2-7, with TRBD2 matching over 7 bases. The CDR3 is 15 residues long. In germline, CDR1 is LGHNA, CDR2 YSLEER. V trimming: 3 bases; J trimming: 1 base; junction bases outside the gene matches: 6.

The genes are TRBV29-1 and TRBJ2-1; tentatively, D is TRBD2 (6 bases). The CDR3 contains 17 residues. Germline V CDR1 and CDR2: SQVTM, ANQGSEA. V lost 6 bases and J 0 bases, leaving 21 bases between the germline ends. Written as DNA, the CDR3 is TGCAGCGTCCTCCCCGGGACTCCAAGGAGCTCCTACAATGAGCAGTTCTTC. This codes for CSVLPGTPRSSYNEQFF.

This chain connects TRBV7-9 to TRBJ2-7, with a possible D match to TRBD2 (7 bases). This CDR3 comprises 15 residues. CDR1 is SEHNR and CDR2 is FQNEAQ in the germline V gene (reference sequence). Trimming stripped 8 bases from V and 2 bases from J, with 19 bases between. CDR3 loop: CASSPGGRGPYEQYF. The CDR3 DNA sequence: TGTGCCAGCTCACCGGGGGGCAGGGGCCCCTACGAGCAGTACTTC.

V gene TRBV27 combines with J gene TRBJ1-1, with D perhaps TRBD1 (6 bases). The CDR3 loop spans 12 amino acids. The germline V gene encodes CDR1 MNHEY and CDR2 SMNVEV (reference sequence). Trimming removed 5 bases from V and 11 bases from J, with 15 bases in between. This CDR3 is CASSTIGGSAFF. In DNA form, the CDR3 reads TGTGCCAGCAGTACCATAGGGGGTTCGGCTTTCTTT.

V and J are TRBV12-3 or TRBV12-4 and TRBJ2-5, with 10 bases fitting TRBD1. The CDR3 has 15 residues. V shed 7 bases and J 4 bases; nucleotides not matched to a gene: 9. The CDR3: CASTRQGAIGETQYF. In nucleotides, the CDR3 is TGTGCCAGCACCCGACAGGGGGCGATAGGAGAGACCCAGTACTTC.

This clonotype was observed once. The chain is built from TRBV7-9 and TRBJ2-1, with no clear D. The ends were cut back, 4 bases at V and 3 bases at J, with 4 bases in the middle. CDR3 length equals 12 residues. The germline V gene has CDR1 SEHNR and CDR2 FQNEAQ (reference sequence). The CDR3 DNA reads TGTGCCAGCAGCTCGATCTACAATGAGCAGTTCTTC. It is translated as CASSSIYNEQFF.

CDR3 sequence (DNA): TGTGCCAGCTCACCACCGTACAGGGGGAGCAAAAACATTCAGTACTTC. Residues: CASSPPYRGSKNIQYF. The V and J genes are TRBV18 and TRBJ2-4, with 8 nucleotides matching TRBD1. J gave up 3 bases and V 0 bases, and 4 bases lay outside the gene matches. This CDR3 is built from 16 residues. CDR1 KGHSH and CDR2 LQKENI come from the germline V gene.

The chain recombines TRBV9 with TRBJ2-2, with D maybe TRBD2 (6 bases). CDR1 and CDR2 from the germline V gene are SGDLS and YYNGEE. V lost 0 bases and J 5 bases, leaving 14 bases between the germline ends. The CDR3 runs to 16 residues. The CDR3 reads CASSVGSGGETGELFF. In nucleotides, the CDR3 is TGTGCCAGCAGCGTAGGATCCGGGGGAGAGACCGGGGAGCTGTTTTTT.

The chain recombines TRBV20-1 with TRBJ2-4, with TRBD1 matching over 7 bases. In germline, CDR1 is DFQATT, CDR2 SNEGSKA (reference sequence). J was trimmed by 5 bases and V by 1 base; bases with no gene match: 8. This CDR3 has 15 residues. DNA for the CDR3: TGCAGTGCTAGAGGTGGGACAGCGGCACAAAACATTCAGTACTTC. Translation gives CSARGGTAAQNIQYF.

The CDR3 bases are TGTGCCAGCAGCCGGAAGAGGGAGAGCTACACCTTC. Its translation is CASSRKRESYTF. J is TRBJ1-2 and V is TRBV11-2; D is unclear. Trimming cost V 5 bases and J 9 bases, with 13 bases left between them. CDR3 size: 12 residues. The germline V gene encodes CDR1 SGHAT and CDR2 FQNNGV.

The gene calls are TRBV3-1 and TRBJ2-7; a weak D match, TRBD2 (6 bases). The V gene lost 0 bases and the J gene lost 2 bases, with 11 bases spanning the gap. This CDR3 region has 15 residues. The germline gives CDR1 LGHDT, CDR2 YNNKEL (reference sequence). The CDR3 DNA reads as TGTGCCAGCAGCCAAGATGGGGGGAATCCCTACGAGCAGTACTTC. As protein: CASSQDGGNPYEQYF.

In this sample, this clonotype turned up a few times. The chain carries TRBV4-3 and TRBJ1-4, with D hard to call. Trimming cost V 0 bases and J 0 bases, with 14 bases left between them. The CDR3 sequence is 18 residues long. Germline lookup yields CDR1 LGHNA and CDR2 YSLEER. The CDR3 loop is CASSQDRRKNPTNEKLFF. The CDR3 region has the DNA TGCGCCAGCAGCCAAGATCGGCGGAAGAATCCAACTAATGAAAAACTGTTTTTT.

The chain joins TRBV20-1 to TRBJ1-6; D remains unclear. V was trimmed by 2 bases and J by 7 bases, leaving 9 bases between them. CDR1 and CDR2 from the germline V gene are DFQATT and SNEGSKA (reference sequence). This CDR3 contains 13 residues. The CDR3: CSARNQINSPLHF. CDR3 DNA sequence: TGCAGTGCTAGAAATCAGATCAATTCACCCCTCCACTTT.

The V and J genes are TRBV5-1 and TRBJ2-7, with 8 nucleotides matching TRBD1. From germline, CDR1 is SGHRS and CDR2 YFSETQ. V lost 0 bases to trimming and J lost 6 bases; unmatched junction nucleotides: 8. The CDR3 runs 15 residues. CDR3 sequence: CASSLAGQGRTEQYF. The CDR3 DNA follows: TGCGCCAGCAGCTTGGCCGGACAGGGAAGGACCGAGCAGTACTTC.

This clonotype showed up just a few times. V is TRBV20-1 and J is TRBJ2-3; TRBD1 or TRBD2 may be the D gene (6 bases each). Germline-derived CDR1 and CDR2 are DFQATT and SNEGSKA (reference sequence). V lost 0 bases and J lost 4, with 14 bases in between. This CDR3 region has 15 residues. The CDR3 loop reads CSARDTWGAPDTQYF. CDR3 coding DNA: TGCAGTGCTAGAGATACGTGGGGGGCACCAGATACGCAGTATTTT.

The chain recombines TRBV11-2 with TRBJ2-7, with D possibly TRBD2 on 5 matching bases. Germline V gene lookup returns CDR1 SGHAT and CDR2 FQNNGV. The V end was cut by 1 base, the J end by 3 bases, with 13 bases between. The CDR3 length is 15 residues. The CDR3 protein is CASSLGLGAFYEQYF. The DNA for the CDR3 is TGTGCCAGCAGCTTAGGTTTGGGAGCCTTCTACGAGCAGTACTTC.

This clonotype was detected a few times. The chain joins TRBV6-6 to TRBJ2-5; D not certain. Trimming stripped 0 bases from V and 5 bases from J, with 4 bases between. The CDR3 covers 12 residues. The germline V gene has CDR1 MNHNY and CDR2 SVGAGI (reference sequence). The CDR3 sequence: CASSYSKETQYF. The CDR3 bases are TGTGCCAGCAGTTACTCGAAGGAGACCCAGTACTTC.

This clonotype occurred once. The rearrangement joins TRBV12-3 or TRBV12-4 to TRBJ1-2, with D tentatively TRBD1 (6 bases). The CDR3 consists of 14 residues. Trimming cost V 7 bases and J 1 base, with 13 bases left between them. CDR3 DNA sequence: TGTGCCAGCACTTCGGGGGCGGTTAACTATGGCTACACCTTC. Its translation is CASTSGAVNYGYTF.

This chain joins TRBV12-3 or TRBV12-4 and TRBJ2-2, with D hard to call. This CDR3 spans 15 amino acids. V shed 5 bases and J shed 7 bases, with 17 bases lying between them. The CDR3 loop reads CASSPANSARGELFF. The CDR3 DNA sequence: TGTGCCAGCAGTCCGGCAAACAGTGCCCGCGGGGAGCTGTTTTTT.

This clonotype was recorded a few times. DNA of the CDR3: TGTGCCAGCAGCCTAGCCCCGCTGCCGCGGCAAGAGACCCAGTACTTC. Translated: CASSLAPLPRQETQYF. The chain couples TRBV9 to TRBJ2-5; maybe TRBD2 (5 bases). The CDR3 consists of 16 residues. Germline V gives CDR1 SGDLS, CDR2 YYNGEE. The V end was cut by 4 bases, the J end by 2 bases, with 18 bases between.

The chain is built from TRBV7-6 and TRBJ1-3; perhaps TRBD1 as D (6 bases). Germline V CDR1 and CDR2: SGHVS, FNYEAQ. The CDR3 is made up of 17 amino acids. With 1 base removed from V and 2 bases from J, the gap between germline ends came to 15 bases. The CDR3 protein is CASSLEGQLRPGNTIYF. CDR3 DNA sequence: TGTGCCAGCAGCTTAGAGGGACAACTACGCCCTGGAAACACCATATATTTT.

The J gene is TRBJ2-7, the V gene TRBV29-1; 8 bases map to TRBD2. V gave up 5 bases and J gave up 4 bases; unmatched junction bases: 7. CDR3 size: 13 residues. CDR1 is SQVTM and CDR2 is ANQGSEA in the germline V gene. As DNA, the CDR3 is TGCAGCGTTTCCGGGACTAGTGAATACGAGCAGTACTTC. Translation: CSVSGTSEYEQYF.

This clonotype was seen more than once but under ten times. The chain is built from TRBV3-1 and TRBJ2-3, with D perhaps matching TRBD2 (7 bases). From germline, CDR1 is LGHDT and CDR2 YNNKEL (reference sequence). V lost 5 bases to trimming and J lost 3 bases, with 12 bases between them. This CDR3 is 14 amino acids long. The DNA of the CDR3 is TGTGCCAGCAGCTGGGGGGGCCCAACAGATACGCAGTATTTT. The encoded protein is CASSWGGPTDTQYF.